This T cell receptor (beta chain) came from a study of T cell responses to AZD1222 COVID-19 vaccine. Concerning this clone: What it binds is unknown.

Repertoires were generated with immunoSEQ multiplex PCR, while TCRdb's copy carries only in-frame clones and drops some. Of around 94,000 clones detected, roughly 89% appear once; the ten largest clones hold 3.7%. Study-wide findings and caveats: Close to half of all spike-specific TCRs reportedly target regions of the variants that are unmutated. CD4 TCRs covered the whole spike, strongest at regions 160-218 and 743-854. Only a handful of individuals given AZD1222 were seropositive at baseline.

J gave up 5 bases and V 6 bases, and 2 bases lay outside the gene matches. Germline CDR1 and CDR2: MNHEY and SVGAGI. CDR3 length equals 13 residues. This TCR came from an adult in good health. The J gene is TRBJ1-4, the V gene TRBV6-5; TRBD1 matches 8 bases. This sample comprised peripheral blood, obtained on day 0 of AZD1222 vaccination. The CDR3 DNA is TGTGCCAGCAGGTGGACAGGGAATGAAAAACTGTTTTTT. Translating gives CASRWTGNEKLFF.